Presented here are 8 T cell receptor beta chains from one specimen sequenced in a study of CD8+ T cells in alopecia areata. The sequencing template was cDNA reverse transcribed from extracted RNA. Produced via immunoSEQ multiplex PCR; TCRdb's table is partial and in-frame only. Altogether roughly 180,000 clones are present, approximately 53% being singletons, with the ten largest covering about a tenth. The treatment was: oral pan-JAK inhibitor, 5-10 mg twice daily. The sequencing here drew on CD8+ T cells sorted from blood, taken at week 24, from a patient treated with tofacitinib. Every receptor here comes from a human donor with alopecia areata.

This clone turned up a few times. The chain links TRBV29-1 to TRBJ2-2; a possible D gene is TRBD1 (5 bases). In germline, CDR1 is SQVTM, CDR2 ANQGSEA. This CDR3 has 13 residues. Between the trimmed V and J ends, which lost 7 bases and 7 bases, there was a span of 16 bases. The CDR3 protein is CSAAQGYGGELFF. CDR3 coding DNA: TGCAGCGCCGCCCAGGGTTACGGCGGGGAGCTGTTTTTT.

The chain combines TRBV15 with TRBJ2-7, with 7 bases identical to TRBD1. Germline loops: CDR1 LNHNV, CDR2 YYDKDF (reference sequence). This CDR3 region has 14 residues. The trim removed 4 bases at V and 0 bases at J, leaving 3 bases unmatched. This CDR3 is CATSTDRSSYEQYF. As DNA, the CDR3 is TGTGCCACCAGCACGGACAGGAGCTCCTACGAGCAGTACTTC.

This sequence joins TRBV4-3 and TRBJ2-5; no reliable D call. V dropped 0 bases and J dropped 3 bases, with 11 bases sitting between them. In germline, CDR1 is LGHNA, CDR2 YSLEER. CDR3 size: 15 residues. The DNA for the CDR3 is TGCGCCAGCAGCCAAGAGGTTAGGAACGAAGAGACCCAGTACTTC. Residues: CASSQEVRNEETQYF.

This clone was recorded only once. The chain joins TRBV29-1 to TRBJ2-1; D not certain. Germline assignment: CDR1 SQVTM and CDR2 ANQGSEA. Trimming stripped 6 bases from V and 0 bases from J, with 12 bases between. This CDR3 has 14 amino acids. The CDR3 DNA sequence: TGCAGCGTCCGGACGGCTAGCTCCTACAATGAGCAGTTCTTC. Amino acid sequence: CSVRTASSYNEQFF.

The V gene is TRBV4-3, the J gene TRBJ2-7; 7 bases fit TRBD2. J gave up 0 bases and V 0 bases, and 2 bases lay outside the gene matches. Germline V lookup: CDR1 LGHNA, CDR2 YSLEER. The CDR3 covers 15 residues. The CDR3 protein is CASSQDGGISYEQYF. In DNA, the CDR3 is TGCGCCAGCAGCCAAGACGGGGGGATCTCCTACGAGCAGTACTTC.

The chain links TRBV29-1 to TRBJ2-7, with D perhaps TRBD1 (5 bases). The germline V gene encodes CDR1 SQVTM and CDR2 ANQGSEA. V shed 6 bases and J shed 4 bases, with 16 bases lying between them. The CDR3 totals 13 residues. In DNA, the CDR3 is TGCAGCGTCGTAACCCCCCAGGGTTACGAGCAGTACTTC. This encodes CSVVTPQGYEQYF.

The chain carries TRBV2 and TRBJ2-7; perhaps TRBD1 as D (5 bases). CDR1 is SNHLY and CDR2 is FYNNEI in the germline V gene. This CDR3 has 12 residues. The V gene lost 7 bases and the J gene lost 0 bases, with 7 bases spanning the gap. In nucleotides, the CDR3 is TGTGCCAGCACTCAGGGCTCCTACGAGCAGTACTTC. Translation: CASTQGSYEQYF. The variable domain in full, with the rest retrieved from reference TRBV2 and TRBJ2-7, is EPEVTQTPSHQVTQMGQEVILRCVPISNHLYFYWYRQILGQKVEFLVSFYNNEISEKSEIFDDQFSVERPDGSNFTLKIRSTKLEDSAMYFCASTQGSYEQYFGPGTRLTVT.

The chain couples TRBV30 to TRBJ2-3; D might be TRBD2 (5 bases). The germline V gene has CDR1 GTSNPN and CDR2 SVGIG (reference sequence). Trimming pared 0 bases from V and 6 bases from J, leaving 13 bases between. The CDR3 has 14 amino acids. This CDR3 reads CAWSVGTQRDTQYF. CDR3 DNA sequence: TGTGCCTGGAGTGTAGGTACCCAGCGGGATACGCAGTATTTT.